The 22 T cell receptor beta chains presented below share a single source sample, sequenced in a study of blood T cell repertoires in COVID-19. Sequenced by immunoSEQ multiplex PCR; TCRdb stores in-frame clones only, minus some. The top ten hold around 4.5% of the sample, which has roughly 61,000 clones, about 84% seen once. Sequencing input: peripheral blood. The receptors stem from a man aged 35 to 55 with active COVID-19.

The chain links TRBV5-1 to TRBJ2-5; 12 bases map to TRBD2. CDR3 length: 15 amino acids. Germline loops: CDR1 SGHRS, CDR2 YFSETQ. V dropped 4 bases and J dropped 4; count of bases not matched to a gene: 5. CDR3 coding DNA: TGCGCCAGCAGCCAGACTAGCGGGAGCCGAGAGACCCAGTACTTC. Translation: CASSQTSGSRETQYF.

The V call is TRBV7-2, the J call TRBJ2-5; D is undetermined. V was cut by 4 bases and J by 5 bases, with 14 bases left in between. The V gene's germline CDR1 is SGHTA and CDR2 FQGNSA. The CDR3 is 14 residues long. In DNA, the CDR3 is TGTGCCAGCAGCTCGGTCAGAGGTGGGGAGACCCAGTACTTC. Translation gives CASSSVRGGETQYF.

The CDR3 loop reads CASGQPDFTDTQYF. CDR3 coding DNA: TGTGCCAGTGGACAGCCGGATTTCACAGATACGCAGTATTTT. The rearrangement links TRBV19 to TRBJ2-3; D is perhaps TRBD1 (6 bases). This CDR3 has 14 residues. Germline lookup yields CDR1 LNHDA and CDR2 SQIVND (reference sequence). The V gene lost 8 bases and the J gene lost 2 bases, with 14 bases spanning the gap.

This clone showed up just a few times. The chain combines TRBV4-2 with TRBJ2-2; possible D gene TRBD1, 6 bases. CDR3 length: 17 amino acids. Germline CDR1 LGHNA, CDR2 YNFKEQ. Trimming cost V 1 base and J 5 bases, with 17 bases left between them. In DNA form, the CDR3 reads TGTGCCAGCAGCCAAGGGGGTCAGGGGTTCGTGACCGGGGAGCTGTTTTTT. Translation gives CASSQGGQGFVTGELFF.

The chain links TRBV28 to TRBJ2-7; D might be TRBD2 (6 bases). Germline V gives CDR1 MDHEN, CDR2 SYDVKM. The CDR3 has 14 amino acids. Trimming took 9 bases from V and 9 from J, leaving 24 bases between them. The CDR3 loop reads CASRLGGENFRQYF. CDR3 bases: TGTGCCAGTAGATTAGGAGGGGAGAATTTCAGGCAGTACTTC.

CDR3 in amino acids: CATSRDGLAYRQETQYF. Here the CDR3 DNA reads TGTGCCACCAGCAGAGACGGACTAGCATATAGGCAAGAGACCCAGTACTTC. The rearrangement uses TRBV15 and TRBJ2-5, with 8 nucleotides matching TRBD2. The germline V gene encodes CDR1 LNHNV and CDR2 YYDKDF (reference sequence). Trimming took 0 bases from V and 2 from J; bases not matched to a gene: 8. This CDR3 contains 17 residues.

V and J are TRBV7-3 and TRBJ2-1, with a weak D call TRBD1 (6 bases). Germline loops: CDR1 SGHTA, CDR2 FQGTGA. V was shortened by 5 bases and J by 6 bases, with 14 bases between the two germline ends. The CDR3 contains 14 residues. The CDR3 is CASSPDRWGNEQFF. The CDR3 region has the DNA TGTGCCAGCAGCCCTGACAGGTGGGGCAATGAGCAGTTCTTC.

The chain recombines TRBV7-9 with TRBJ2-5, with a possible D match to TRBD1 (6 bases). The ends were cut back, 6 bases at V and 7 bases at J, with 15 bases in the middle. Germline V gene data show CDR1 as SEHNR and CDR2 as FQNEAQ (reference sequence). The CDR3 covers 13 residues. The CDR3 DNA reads TGTGCCAGCAGGGACACAGGGTACGGGACCCAGTACTTC. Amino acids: CASRDTGYGTQYF.

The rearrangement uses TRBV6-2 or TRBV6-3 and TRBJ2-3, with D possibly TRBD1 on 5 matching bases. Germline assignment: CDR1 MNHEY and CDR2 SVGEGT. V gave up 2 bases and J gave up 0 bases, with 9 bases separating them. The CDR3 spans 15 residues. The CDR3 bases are TGTGCCAGCAGTTACGGTCAGGGCAGCACAGATACGCAGTATTTT. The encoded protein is CASSYGQGSTDTQYF.

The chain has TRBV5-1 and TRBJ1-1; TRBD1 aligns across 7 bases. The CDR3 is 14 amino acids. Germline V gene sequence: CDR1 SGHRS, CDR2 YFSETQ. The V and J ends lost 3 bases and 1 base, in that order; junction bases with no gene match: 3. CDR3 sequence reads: CASSYYRGNTEAFF. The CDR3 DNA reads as TGCGCCAGCAGCTATTACAGGGGGAACACTGAAGCTTTCTTT.

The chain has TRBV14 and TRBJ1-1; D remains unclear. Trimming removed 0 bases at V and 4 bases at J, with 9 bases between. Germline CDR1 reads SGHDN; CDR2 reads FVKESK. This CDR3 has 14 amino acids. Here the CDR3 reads CASSQELRSTEAFF. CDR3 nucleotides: TGTGCCAGCAGCCAAGAGCTCCGGAGCACTGAAGCTTTCTTT.

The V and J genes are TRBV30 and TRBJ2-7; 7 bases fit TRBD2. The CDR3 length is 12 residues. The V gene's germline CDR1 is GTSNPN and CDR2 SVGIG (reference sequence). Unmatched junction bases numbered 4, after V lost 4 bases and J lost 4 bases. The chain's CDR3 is CAWTLGRYEQYF. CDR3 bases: TGTGCCTGGACTCTCGGGAGGTACGAGCAGTACTTC.

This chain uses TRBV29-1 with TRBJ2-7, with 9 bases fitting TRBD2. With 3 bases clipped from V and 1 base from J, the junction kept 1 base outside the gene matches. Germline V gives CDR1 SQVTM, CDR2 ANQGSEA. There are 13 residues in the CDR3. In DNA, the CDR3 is TGCAGCGTTGAGACTAGCGGTTCCTACGAGCAGTACTTC. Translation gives CSVETSGSYEQYF.

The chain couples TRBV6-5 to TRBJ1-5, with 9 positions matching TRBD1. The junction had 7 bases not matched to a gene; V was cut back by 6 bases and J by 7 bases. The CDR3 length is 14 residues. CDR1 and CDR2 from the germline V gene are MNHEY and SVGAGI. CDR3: CASSGTGFGQPQHF. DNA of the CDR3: TGTGCCAGCAGCGGGACAGGGTTTGGGCAGCCCCAGCATTTT.

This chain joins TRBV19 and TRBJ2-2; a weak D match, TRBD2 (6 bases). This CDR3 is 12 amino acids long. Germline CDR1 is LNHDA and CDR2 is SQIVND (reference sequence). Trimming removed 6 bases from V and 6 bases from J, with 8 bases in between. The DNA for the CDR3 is TGTGCCAGTAGGGAGGGGCCCGGGGAGCTGTTTTTT. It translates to CASREGPGELFF.

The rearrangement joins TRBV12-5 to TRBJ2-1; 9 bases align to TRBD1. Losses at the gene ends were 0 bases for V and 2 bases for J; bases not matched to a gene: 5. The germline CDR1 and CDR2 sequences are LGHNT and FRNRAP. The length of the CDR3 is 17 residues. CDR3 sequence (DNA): TGTGCTAGTGGTTTGGTGACAGGGGGGGGAGCCTACAATGAGCAGTTCTTC. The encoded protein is CASGLVTGGGAYNEQFF.

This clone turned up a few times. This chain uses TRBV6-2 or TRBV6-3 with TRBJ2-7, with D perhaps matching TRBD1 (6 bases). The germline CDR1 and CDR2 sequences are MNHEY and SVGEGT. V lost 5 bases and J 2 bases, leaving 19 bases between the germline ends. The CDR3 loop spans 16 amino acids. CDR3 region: CASSPPDRFLAYEQYF. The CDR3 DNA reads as TGTGCCAGCAGTCCCCCCGACAGGTTTTTGGCCTACGAGCAGTACTTC.

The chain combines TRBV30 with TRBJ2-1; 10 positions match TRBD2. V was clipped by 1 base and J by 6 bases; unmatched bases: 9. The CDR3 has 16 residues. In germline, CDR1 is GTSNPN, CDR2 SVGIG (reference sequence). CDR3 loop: CAWSADYSGRLNEQFF. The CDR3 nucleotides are TGTGCCTGGAGTGCAGATTATAGCGGGAGGCTCAATGAGCAGTTCTTC.

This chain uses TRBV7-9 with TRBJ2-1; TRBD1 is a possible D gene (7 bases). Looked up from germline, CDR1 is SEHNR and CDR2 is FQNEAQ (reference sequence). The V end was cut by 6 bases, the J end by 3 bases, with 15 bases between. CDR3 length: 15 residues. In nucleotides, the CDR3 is TGTGCCAGCAGTCAAGGGGGCGGGAACTACAATGAGCAGTTCTTC. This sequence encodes CASSQGGGNYNEQFF.

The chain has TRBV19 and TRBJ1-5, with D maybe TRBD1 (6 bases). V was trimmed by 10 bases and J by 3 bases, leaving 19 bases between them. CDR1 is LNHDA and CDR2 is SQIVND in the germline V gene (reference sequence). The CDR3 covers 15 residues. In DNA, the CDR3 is TGTGCCACGACAGGCAGACCACAATCCAATCAGCCCCAGCATTTT. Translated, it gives CATTGRPQSNQPQHF.

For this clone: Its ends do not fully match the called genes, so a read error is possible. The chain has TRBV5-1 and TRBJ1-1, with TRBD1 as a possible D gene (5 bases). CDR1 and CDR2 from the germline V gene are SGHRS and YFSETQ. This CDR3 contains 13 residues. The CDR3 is CASSLRGGVPALF. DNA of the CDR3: TGCGCCAGCAGCTTGCGGGGGGGTGTCCCGGCGCTCTTT.

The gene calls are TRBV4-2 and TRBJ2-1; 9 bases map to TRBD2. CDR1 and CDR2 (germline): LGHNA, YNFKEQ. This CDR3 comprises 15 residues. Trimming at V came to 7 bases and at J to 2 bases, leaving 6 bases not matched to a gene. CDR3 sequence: CASNAQRGAYNEQFF. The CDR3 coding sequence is TGTGCCAGCAACGCACAGCGGGGGGCCTACAATGAGCAGTTCTTC.